These 13 T cell receptor beta chains were sequenced from one sample in a study of T cells in Graves' hyperthyroidism and ophthalmopathy. Amplification targeted TCR beta CDR3 regions from RNA transcripts. HTBI primers were the set used in a first-round RT-PCR of the TCR CDR3. TCRdb re-analysed the multiplex PCR reads in MiXCR, keeping a single row per CDR3 protein. The data show around 430,000 distinct CDR3 sequences, with 15% seen just once and approximately 32% held by the top ten. The source material was blood. These receptors were collected from a woman in her twenties or thirties with Graves' hyperthyroidism.

In DNA form, the CDR3 reads TGTGCCAGCAGAAGGGGGGGGACAGGGGGAAGTCGGCCCCAGCATTTT. Its translation is CASRRGGTGGSRPQHF. This chain joins TRBV28 and TRBJ1-5; TRBD1 matches at 11 bases. CDR3 size: 16 residues. Unmatched junction bases numbered 13, after V lost 6 bases and J lost 9 bases. Germline CDR1 reads MDHEN; CDR2 reads SYDVKM.

A remark on this clonotype: A much larger clone lies a single base off, so this may be a read error. The genes are TRBV7-9 and TRBJ2-2, with D unclear. The DNA matches TRBJ1-1 better at its end, which makes the J call doubtful. Germline V gene lookup returns CDR1 SEHNR and CDR2 FQNEAQ (reference sequence). CDR3 size: 14 residues. The CDR3 nucleotides read TGTGCCAGCAGCCCTGATAATCTCTCGCCTGGAGCTTTCTTT. Amino acid sequence: CASSPDNLSPGAFF.

This clonotype was seen only a few times. V is TRBV4-1 and J is TRBJ2-1; D may be TRBD2 (5 bases). Per germline, CDR1 MGHRA and CDR2 YSYEKL. V was shortened by 1 base and J by 12 bases, with 10 bases between the two germline ends. The CDR3 runs 12 residues. The CDR3 region has the DNA TGCGCCAGCAGCCAAGCACGCCGGGGGCAGTTCTTC. Protein: CASSQARRGQFF.

This clonotype showed up many times. The chain joins TRBV28 to TRBJ1-4; D unresolved. This CDR3 has 15 amino acids. The V gene's germline CDR1 is MDHEN and CDR2 SYDVKM. The V end was cut by 7 bases, the J end by 7 bases, with 19 bases between. The CDR3 DNA reads TGTGCCAGCACACCCGTTAGGGATTCAGGTGAAAAACTGTTTTTT. It is translated as CASTPVRDSGEKLFF.

The chain combines TRBV3-1 with TRBJ1-5, with 8 bases lining up with TRBD1. Germline V lookup: CDR1 LGHDT, CDR2 YNNKEL (reference sequence). Germline trimming cut 6 bases from V and 5 bases from J; bases unmatched to any gene: 6. The CDR3 consists of 14 residues. For the CDR3, the DNA is TGTGCCAGCAGGGGGGCAGGGGGCCATCAGCCCCAGCATTTT. Residues: CASRGAGGHQPQHF.

CDR3 in amino acids: CASSEAASSSYNEQFF. CDR3 sequence (DNA): TGTGCCAGCAGTGAAGCGGCTAGTAGCTCCTACAATGAGCAGTTCTTC. The chain joins TRBV6-1 to TRBJ2-1; D not certain. V was clipped by 0 bases and J by 0 bases, with 9 bases between them. The length of the CDR3 is 16 residues. CDR1 is MNHNS, CDR2 SASEGT, per germline.

This clonotype was picked up a small number of times. The chain has TRBV12-3 or TRBV12-4 and TRBJ2-5, with D hard to call. V lost 10 bases, J lost 7 bases, and 16 bases lay in between. This CDR3 region has 12 residues. The CDR3 region is CATSSSWGTQYF. The CDR3 nucleotides are TGTGCCACCTCAAGCTCCTGGGGGACCCAGTACTTC.

This clonotype was observed a single time. The chain joins TRBV6-1 to TRBJ2-1; D is unclear. The V and J ends lost 7 bases and 1 base respectively, with 14 bases between them. This CDR3 spans 15 amino acids. Germline lookup yields CDR1 MNHNS and CDR2 SASEGT. The CDR3 protein is CASTDRGRSYNEQFF. The CDR3 DNA reads TGTGCCAGCACCGATAGAGGACGATCCTACAATGAGCAGTTCTTC.

This clonotype was counted many times. The rearrangement links TRBV24-1 to TRBJ1-5, with 8 bases lining up with TRBD1. J lost 4 bases, V lost 5 bases, and 0 bases had no gene match. Germline V lookup: CDR1 KGHDR, CDR2 SFDVKD. The CDR3 has 13 amino acids. The CDR3 loop is CATSGTGNQPQHF. CDR3 nucleotides: TGTGCCACCAGTGGGACAGGGAATCAGCCCCAGCATTTT.

This clonotype appeared many times. This rearrangement joins TRBV11-2 to TRBJ2-5, with unresolved D. CDR1 and CDR2 (germline): SGHAT, FQNNGV. The length of the CDR3 is 10 residues. V lost 5 bases, J lost 4 bases, and 2 bases lay in between. CDR3 DNA sequence: TGTGCCAGCAGCACAGAGACCCAGTACTTC. This encodes CASSTETQYF. The full variable domain, in which reference TRBV11-2 and TRBJ2-5 provide the parts outside the CDR3, is EAGVAQSPRYKIIEKRQSVAFWCNPISGHATLYWYQQILGQGPKLLIQFQNNGVVDDSQLPKDRFSAERLKGVDSTLKIQPAKLEDSAVYLCASSTETQYFGPGTRLLVL.

This clonotype came up a few times. The chain couples TRBV9 to TRBJ1-1, with a tentative D call TRBD1 (5 bases). Germline values: CDR1 SGDLS, CDR2 YYNGEE. There are 16 residues in the CDR3. Trimming left V 0 bases short and J 1 base short, with 13 bases between. The CDR3 DNA sequence: TGTGCCAGCAGCGTAGCCGGGGGGGGAGGGAACACTGAAGCTTTCTTT. Translation: CASSVAGGGGNTEAFF.

This clonotype has a count of ten or more. V and J are TRBV15 and TRBJ2-6; possible D gene TRBD1, 6 bases. Trimming removed 0 bases at V and 0 bases at J, with 9 bases between. Germline V gives CDR1 LNHNV, CDR2 YYDKDF (reference sequence). The CDR3 is 17 residues long. The CDR3 loop reads CATSRDRGPSGANVLTF. The CDR3 bases are TGTGCCACCAGCAGAGACAGGGGACCCTCTGGGGCCAACGTCCTGACTTTC.

This clonotype was seen only a few times. The rearrangement links TRBV10-3 to TRBJ1-1; D unresolved. This CDR3 comprises 13 residues. Germline CDR1 ENHRY, CDR2 SYGVKD. V was pared by 8 bases and J by 0 bases, with 10 bases between. In DNA, the CDR3 is TGTGCCATCGAGACTGGATTGAACACTGAAGCTTTCTTT. It encodes CAIETGLNTEAFF.